Presented here are 22 T cell receptor beta chains from one specimen sequenced in a study of T cell responses to AZD1222 COVID-19 vaccine. TCRdb keeps only in-frame clones here, not all; method: immunoSEQ multiplex PCR. Of about 110,000 clones in the sample, approximately 90% were seen once. The input for sequencing was peripheral blood, taken on day 0 of AZD1222 vaccination. These receptors were taken from an adult in good health.

CDR3 bases: TGTGCCAGCTCACCATCCGGGACAGGGAATGAAAAACTGTTTTTT. It yields the protein CASSPSGTGNEKLFF. The chain employs TRBV18 and TRBJ1-4; 9 nucleotides match TRBD1. Trimming cost V 2 bases and J 5 bases; bases outside gene matches: 3. Germline CDR1 reads KGHSH; CDR2 reads LQKENI. The CDR3 is 15 amino acids.

The CDR3 sequence is CASSLRSGRNTGELFF. CDR3 in DNA: TGCGCCAGCAGCTTGAGGAGCGGGAGAAACACCGGGGAGCTGTTTTTT. This chain connects TRBV5-1 to TRBJ2-2, with 8 bases aligning to TRBD2. The CDR3 is made up of 16 amino acids. The V gene end was trimmed by 1 base and the J gene end by 2 bases; junction bases not matched to a gene: 4. The germline V gene encodes CDR1 SGHRS and CDR2 YFSETQ.

The rearrangement joins TRBV3-1 (or the pseudogene TRBV3-2) to TRBJ2-1; tentatively, D is TRBD1 or TRBD2 (5 bases each). The germline CDR1 and CDR2 sequences are LGHDT and YNNKEL (reference sequence). Trimming took 6 bases from V and 5 from J, leaving 17 bases between them. The CDR3 totals 15 residues. The CDR3 DNA reads as TGTGCCAGCAGGCAGAGAGGGGAGCAAAACAATGAGCAGTTCTTC. Amino acids: CASRQRGEQNNEQFF.

For the CDR3, the DNA is TGCAGCGTTGGAGACAGGGGCACTGAAGCTTTCTTT. Protein sequence: CSVGDRGTEAFF. V is TRBV29-1 and J is TRBJ1-1; 8 bases agree with TRBD1. The junction had 2 bases not matched to a gene; V was cut back by 4 bases and J by 4 bases. Germline lookup yields CDR1 SQVTM and CDR2 ANQGSEA. The CDR3 length is 12 residues.

The CDR3 DNA is TGTGCCATCAGTGAGTCGGCCGGGGAAGGACTCTATGGCTACACCTTC. Its translation: CAISESAGEGLYGYTF. The gene calls are TRBV10-3 and TRBJ1-2; no firm D call. CDR1 ENHRY and CDR2 SYGVKD come from the germline V gene. The CDR3 runs to 16 residues. Trimming cost V 0 bases and J 4 bases, with 15 bases left between them.

This clone was seen only once. The chain is built from TRBV11-2 and TRBJ2-7; 13 bases map to TRBD2. Germline CDR1 is SGHAT and CDR2 is FQNNGV. V was pared by 4 bases and J by 6 bases, with 15 bases of the junction left unmatched. The CDR3 loop spans 18 amino acids. CDR3 in DNA: TGTGCCAGCAGCTCATCCCAAGAGGGGACTAGCGGGACCCGCGAGCAGTACTTC. Translated, it gives CASSSSQEGTSGTREQYF. Filled out from reference TRBV11-2 and TRBJ2-7, the complete variable domain reads EAGVAQSPRYKIIEKRQSVAFWCNPISGHATLYWYQQILGQGPKLLIQFQNNGVVDDSQLPKDRFSAERLKGVDSTLKIQPAKLEDSAVYLCASSSSQEGTSGTREQYFGPGTRLTVT.

This chain joins TRBV6-2 or TRBV6-3 and TRBJ2-7; D might be TRBD1 (5 bases). The CDR3 is 17 residues long. CDR1 and CDR2 (germline): MNHEY, SVGEGT. V lost 2 bases and J lost 4, with 21 bases in between. CDR3 in DNA: TGTGCCAGCAGTTACCCGAGCCGAGACAGACCCGCTTACGAGCAGTACTTC. It is translated as CASSYPSRDRPAYEQYF.

The chain carries TRBV4-2 and TRBJ2-7; the D gene is possibly TRBD2 (6 bases). Germline assignment: CDR1 LGHNA and CDR2 YNFKEQ. This CDR3 spans 13 amino acids. V was clipped by 4 bases and J by 5 bases, with 12 bases between them. CDR3 region: CASSPPGEDEQYF. CDR3 nucleotide sequence: TGTGCCAGCAGCCCCCCCGGGGAGGACGAGCAGTACTTC.

This sequence joins TRBV28 and TRBJ2-7, with TRBD1 as a possible D gene (6 bases). V was pared by 5 bases and J by 3 bases, with 14 bases between. The CDR3 consists of 14 residues. Per the germline V gene, CDR1 is MDHEN and CDR2 is SYDVKM. The CDR3 DNA reads TGTGCCAGCAGTCCCGGGGACACTCACTACGAGCAGTACTTC. As protein: CASSPGDTHYEQYF.

This chain joins TRBV20-1 and TRBJ1-6; 9 nucleotides line up with TRBD1. CDR1 and CDR2 from the germline V gene are DFQATT and SNEGSKA (reference sequence). Trimming took 3 bases from V and 8 from J; bases not matched to a gene: 5. The CDR3 consists of 14 residues. This CDR3 reads CSASRWDRDSPLHF. The CDR3 DNA is TGCAGTGCTAGTCGGTGGGACAGGGATTCACCCCTCCACTTT.

This rearrangement joins TRBV28 to TRBJ2-3; TRBD2 might be the D (7 bases). V lost 5 bases and J lost 4, with 16 bases in between. This CDR3 comprises 15 residues. Germline V CDR1 and CDR2: MDHEN, SYDVKM. CDR3 protein: CASSPLGGLADTQYF. In DNA form, the CDR3 reads TGTGCCAGCAGTCCCCTCGGGGGGCTAGCAGATACGCAGTATTTT.

The gene calls are TRBV6-5 and TRBJ1-1; 8 nucleotides align to TRBD1. Unmatched junction bases numbered 9, after V lost 5 bases and J lost 4 bases. CDR1 is MNHEY, CDR2 SVGAGI, per germline. This CDR3 is built from 15 residues. This chain's CDR3 is CASSPTGETSTEAFF. The CDR3 nucleotides are TGTGCCAGCAGTCCGACAGGGGAGACAAGCACTGAAGCTTTCTTT.

This CDR3 reads CASSLRYSAKNIQYF. CDR3 nucleotides: TGTGCCAGCAGTTTGAGGTACTCAGCCAAAAACATTCAGTACTTC. The chain is built from TRBV28 and TRBJ2-4; D remains ambiguous. With 3 bases removed from V and 0 bases from J, the gap between germline ends came to 9 bases. CDR3 length: 15 amino acids. The germline CDR1 and CDR2 sequences are MDHEN and SYDVKM.

This clone appeared a few times. V and J are TRBV28 and TRBJ1-6; a possible D gene is TRBD1 (6 bases). The V end was cut by 11 bases, the J end by 8 bases, with 22 bases between. This CDR3 is built from 15 residues. The germline V gene has CDR1 MDHEN and CDR2 SYDVKM. DNA for the CDR3: TGTGCCTCAAGGGCCGGTGGTAGGGGGGATTCACCCCTCCACTTT. This gives the protein CASRAGGRGDSPLHF.

The chain links TRBV7-2 to TRBJ1-5, with a tentative D call TRBD1 (6 bases). From germline, CDR1 is SGHTA and CDR2 FQGNSA. Trimming took 5 bases from V and 4 from J, leaving 15 bases between them. CDR3 length: 15 amino acids. This CDR3 reads CASSPERGGNQPQHF. CDR3 in DNA: TGTGCCAGCAGCCCGGAGAGGGGGGGAAATCAGCCCCAGCATTTT.

The CDR3 sequence: CASSGWQVGYTEAFF. The CDR3 nucleotides are TGTGCCAGCAGCGGCTGGCAGGTGGGTTACACTGAAGCTTTCTTT. This chain joins TRBV14 and TRBJ1-1, with D hard to call. V gave up 5 bases and J gave up 3 bases, with 16 bases separating them. Germline V gene lookup returns CDR1 SGHDN and CDR2 FVKESK. CDR3 length equals 15 residues.

This sequence joins TRBV28 and TRBJ1-1, with no clear D. The germline gives CDR1 MDHEN, CDR2 SYDVKM. The CDR3 spans 13 residues. Trimming removed 3 bases at V and 6 bases at J, with 11 bases between. The CDR3 region is CASSLPKGAEAFF. Written as DNA, the CDR3 is TGTGCCAGCAGTTTGCCCAAGGGTGCTGAAGCTTTCTTT.

This clone was seen a handful of times. The V gene is TRBV6-2 or TRBV6-3, the J gene TRBJ2-7; 14 positions agree with TRBD2. The CDR3 sequence is 15 residues long. The ends lost 2 bases at V and 5 bases at J; junction bases unmatched: 2. CDR1 and CDR2 from the germline V gene are MNHEY and SVGEGT. DNA for the CDR3: TGTGCCAGCAGTTACGGGACTAGCGGGAGCCACGAGCAGTACTTC. Amino acid sequence: CASSYGTSGSHEQYF.

This chain joins TRBV28 and TRBJ1-4; 7 bases agree with TRBD1. The junction had 0 bases not matched to a gene; V was cut back by 4 bases and J by 10 bases. The CDR3 totals 11 residues. Germline CDR1 MDHEN, CDR2 SYDVKM. The chain's CDR3 is CASSSGGKLFF. The CDR3 DNA reads TGTGCCAGCAGTTCAGGGGGAAAACTGTTTTTT.

CDR3 residues: CASSLAGNGGYTF. CDR3 DNA: TGTGCCAGCAGCTTAGCAGGGAATGGTGGCTACACCTTC. This chain links TRBV7-2 with TRBJ1-2; D unresolved. Between the trimmed V and J ends, which lost 0 bases and 7 bases, there was a span of 9 bases. This CDR3 has 13 amino acids. Germline V CDR1 and CDR2: SGHTA, FQGNSA.

The chain's CDR3 is CASSQRGGDSGNEQFF. In DNA, the CDR3 is TGTGCCAGCAGCCAGAGAGGGGGGGACTCCGGGAATGAGCAGTTCTTC. The V gene is TRBV11-3, the J gene TRBJ2-1, with D tentatively TRBD2 (7 bases). Germline CDR1 SGHNT, CDR2 YENEEA. This CDR3 has 16 residues. The V gene lost 5 bases and the J gene lost 7 bases, with 21 bases spanning the gap.

The chain employs TRBV11-1 and TRBJ1-1, with a possible D match to TRBD1 (5 bases). The CDR3 spans 14 residues. Germline CDR1 reads SGHAT; CDR2 reads FQDESV (reference sequence). Trimming cost V 3 bases and J 5 bases, with 13 bases left between them. CDR3 sequence (DNA): TGTGCCAGCAGCTTTCAGGGAGAGGGGACTGAAGCTTTCTTT. Its translation: CASSFQGEGTEAFF.